Following are 14 T cell receptor beta chains from one sample sequenced in a study of blood T cell repertoires in COVID-19. Assay used: immunoSEQ multiplex PCR; TCRdb lists only in-frame clones, some missing. The top ten clones hold approximately 1.5% of a sample with 90,000 to 130,000 clones, roughly 85% of them seen once. Sequences were obtained from peripheral blood. Every receptor here comes from a man in his forties with acute or convalescent COVID-19.

The rearrangement joins TRBV7-2 to TRBJ2-7, with 10 bases lining up with TRBD2. The CDR3 is 15 residues long. V trimming: 5 bases; J trimming: 1 base; junction bases outside the gene matches: 5. Germline V CDR1 and CDR2: SGHTA, FQGNSA. The CDR3 spells CASSRRTSGSYEQYF. CDR3 nucleotides: TGTGCCAGCAGCCGTAGGACTAGCGGATCCTACGAGCAGTACTTC.

The chain combines TRBV5-8 with TRBJ2-5; 7 bases agree with TRBD1. The CDR3 is 17 amino acids. Germline values: CDR1 SGHTS, CDR2 YDEGEE. Trimming took 3 bases from V and 5 from J; bases not matched to a gene: 16. The CDR3 coding sequence is TGTGCCAGCAGCTGGGGAGACAGGGCCCATGTCGAGGAGACCCAGTACTTC. Protein: CASSWGDRAHVEETQYF.

This chain connects TRBV27 to TRBJ1-1; the match to TRBD1 covers 9 bases. J lost 4 bases, V lost 5 bases, and 8 bases had no gene match. The CDR3 contains 15 residues. The germline gives CDR1 MNHEY, CDR2 SMNVEV (reference sequence). The CDR3 sequence is CASSGLGQGGTEAFF. The DNA for the CDR3 is TGTGCCAGCAGTGGCTTGGGACAGGGAGGCACTGAAGCTTTCTTT.

The chain uses TRBV7-2 and TRBJ2-1, with TRBD2 as a possible D gene (5 bases). Germline V gene sequence: CDR1 SGHTA, CDR2 FQGNSA. V lost 4 bases and J lost 7, with 11 bases in between. The CDR3 consists of 13 residues. CDR3 in amino acids: CASSSQRGNEQFF. CDR3 nucleotides: TGTGCCAGCAGCTCCCAACGGGGTAATGAGCAGTTCTTC. The full variable domain, its missing parts supplied by reference TRBV7-2 and TRBJ2-1, is GAGVSQSPSNKVTEKGKDVELRCDPISGHTALYWYRQSLGQGLEFLIYFQGNSAPDKSGLPSDRFSAERTGGSVSTLTIQRTQQEDSAVYLCASSSQRGNEQFFGPGTRLTVL.

The chain employs TRBV30 and TRBJ2-6, with D possibly TRBD1 on 5 matching bases. CDR3 size: 14 residues. Looked up from germline, CDR1 is GTSNPN and CDR2 is SVGIG (reference sequence). Trimming cost V 2 bases and J 1 base, with 6 bases left between them. The CDR3 is CAWSRQSGANVLTF. In DNA form, the CDR3 reads TGTGCCTGGAGTCGACAGTCTGGGGCCAACGTCCTGACTTTC.

This chain links TRBV11-2 with TRBJ2-7, with 10 bases lining up with TRBD1. V was pared by 5 bases and J by 2 bases, with 9 bases of the junction left unmatched. Germline V gene sequence: CDR1 SGHAT, CDR2 FQNNGV. CDR3 length: 16 residues. CDR3 protein: CASSPGRGQGAYEQYF. The CDR3 region has the DNA TGTGCCAGCAGCCCGGGGCGTGGACAGGGGGCCTACGAGCAGTACTTC.

The chain recombines TRBV27 with TRBJ2-2; 7 bases match TRBD1. Germline CDR1 MNHEY, CDR2 SMNVEV (reference sequence). This CDR3 has 15 residues. Losses at the gene ends were 5 bases for V and 4 bases for J; bases not matched to a gene: 7. CDR3 loop: CASSADRVGTGELFF. The CDR3 DNA reads TGTGCCAGCAGTGCCGACAGGGTGGGCACCGGGGAGCTGTTTTTT.

This CDR3 is CASSPGTPYSWTQYF. CDR3 bases: TGTGCCAGCAGCCCCGGGACACCCTATTCGTGGACCCAGTACTTC. This sequence joins TRBV6-6 and TRBJ2-5; D might be TRBD1 (6 bases). Looked up from germline, CDR1 is MNHNY and CDR2 is SVGAGI (reference sequence). This CDR3 region has 15 residues. V gave up 6 bases and J gave up 7 bases, with 21 bases separating them.

This clone was detected once. This rearrangement joins TRBV2 to TRBJ2-1; TRBD2 agrees at 11 bases. The length of the CDR3 is 16 residues. J gave up 4 bases and V 7 bases, and 9 bases lay outside the gene matches. Germline CDR1 and CDR2: SNHLY and FYNNEI. The CDR3 DNA reads as TGTGCCAGCACCAGAGGGACTAGCGGAAAATACAATGAGCAGTTCTTC. It yields the protein CASTRGTSGKYNEQFF.

V and J are TRBV6-4 and TRBJ1-2; 8 nucleotides align to TRBD1. Germline CDR1 MRHNA, CDR2 SNTAGT. The CDR3 has 16 residues. J gave up 1 base and V 2 bases, and 6 bases lay outside the gene matches. This CDR3 reads CASSDADRVINYGYTF. CDR3 bases: TGTGCCAGCAGTGACGCGGACAGGGTGATTAACTATGGCTACACCTTC.

The chain combines TRBV11-3 with TRBJ1-3, with D perhaps TRBD1 (5 bases). In germline, CDR1 is SGHNT, CDR2 YENEEA. This CDR3 comprises 16 residues. The germline V and J ends were trimmed by 2 bases and 0 bases, with 11 bases remaining between them. As DNA, the CDR3 is TGTGCCAGCAGCTTAACAGACAGCAGCTCTGGAAACACCATATATTTT. It translates to CASSLTDSSSGNTIYF.

The chain combines TRBV5-1 with TRBJ2-3, with TRBD1 matching 8 bases. Trimming cost V 3 bases and J 0 bases; bases outside gene matches: 6. Germline values: CDR1 SGHRS, CDR2 YFSETQ. The CDR3 has 16 amino acids. The CDR3 DNA reads as TGCGCCAGCAGCTACGGGACAGGACCAAGCACAGATACGCAGTATTTT. Its protein product is CASSYGTGPSTDTQYF.

The chain carries TRBV23-1 and TRBJ1-4, with 8 bases that match TRBD1. TRBV23-1 is marked as an open reading frame, function uncertain. The length of the CDR3 is 19 residues. With 1 base clipped from V and 4 bases from J, the junction kept 14 bases outside the gene matches. In DNA, the CDR3 is TGCGCCAGCAGTCAATTTCTCTCAGGGGGCTATTGGAATAATGAAAAACTGTTTTTT. Its protein is CASSQFLSGGYWNNEKLFF.

This clone was picked up one time. This chain links TRBV12-3 or TRBV12-4 with TRBJ2-7; TRBD1 aligns across 9 bases. The trim removed 5 bases at V and 9 bases at J, leaving 8 bases unmatched. The length of the CDR3 is 13 residues. The CDR3 nucleotides read TGTGCCAGCAGTCGTTCGACAGGGGGTGCGCAGTACTTC. It is translated as CASSRSTGGAQYF.